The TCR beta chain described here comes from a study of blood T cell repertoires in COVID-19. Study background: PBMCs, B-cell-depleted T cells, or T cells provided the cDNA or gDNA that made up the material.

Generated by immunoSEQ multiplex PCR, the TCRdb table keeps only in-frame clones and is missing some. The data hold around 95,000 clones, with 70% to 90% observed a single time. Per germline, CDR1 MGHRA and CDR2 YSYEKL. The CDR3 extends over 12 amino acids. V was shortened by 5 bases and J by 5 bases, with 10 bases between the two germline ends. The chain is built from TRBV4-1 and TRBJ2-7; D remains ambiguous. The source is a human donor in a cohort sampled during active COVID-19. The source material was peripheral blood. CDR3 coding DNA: TGCGCCAGCAGCGCCTATTCGAACGAGCAGTACTTC. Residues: CASSAYSNEQYF.